The T cell receptor (beta chain) described here comes from a study of regulatory T cells in long-lasting Graves disease. V was clipped by 3 bases and J by 4 bases, with 9 bases between them. CDR1 and CDR2 (germline): MDHEN, SYDVKM. This CDR3 has 13 residues. The time point is: newly diagnosed GD, antithyroid drugs for less than 3 months. With RNA extracted from PBMCs as input, the TCR library was made. Building of the TCR beta libraries involved iRepertoire HTBI primers and Arm-PCR of CDR3 regions. Using its own MiXCR run on the multiplex PCR reads, TCRdb lists one record per CDR3 protein. The sample consists of around 250,000 distinct CDR3 sequences, about 17% of them appearing once. The data also belong to a second study, concerning T cells in Graves' hyperthyroidism and ophthalmopathy.

Source: peripheral blood mononuclear cells (PBMCs), taken at new diagnosis, from a patient treated with antithyroid drugs. The sequence was collected from a woman aged 30 to 39 with Graves disease. The rearrangement joins TRBV28 to TRBJ1-2; no firm D call. For the CDR3, the DNA is TGTGCCAGCAGTTTTCTCCGAGGCTATGGCTACACCTTC. This gives the protein CASSFLRGYGYTF.